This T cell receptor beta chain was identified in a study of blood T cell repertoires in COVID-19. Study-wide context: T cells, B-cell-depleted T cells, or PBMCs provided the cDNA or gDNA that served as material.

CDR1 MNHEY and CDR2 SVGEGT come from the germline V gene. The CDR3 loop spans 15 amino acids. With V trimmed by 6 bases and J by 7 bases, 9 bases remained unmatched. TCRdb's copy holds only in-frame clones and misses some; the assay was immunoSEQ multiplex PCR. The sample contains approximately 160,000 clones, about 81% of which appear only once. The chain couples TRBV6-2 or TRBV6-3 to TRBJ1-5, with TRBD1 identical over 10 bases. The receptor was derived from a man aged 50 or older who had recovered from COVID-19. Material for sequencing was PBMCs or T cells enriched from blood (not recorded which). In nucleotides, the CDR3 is TGTGCCAGCAGCCGAGGGACAGGGGTAGGCCAGCCCCAGCATTTT. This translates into CASSRGTGVGQPQHF.